Below, 20 T cell receptor beta chains from the same sample are listed, as sequenced in a study of blood T cells in healthy people across ages. With a J-beta primer mix and a sample-barcoded 5' primer, a second PCR ran about 7 to 12 cycles. Via MiXCR, TCRdb re-called the 5' RACE reads, giving one row per CDR3 protein. The data show over 500,000 distinct CDR3 sequences, with about a quarter seen just once and approximately 3.7% held by the top ten. These sequences were also reported in another study, on T cells of mothers and their children.

The sequenced sample consisted of blood. These receptors all stem from a boy aged 2 to 10 in good health.

The V gene is TRBV5-1, the J gene TRBJ2-7, with 8 bases lining up with TRBD1. With 3 bases clipped from V and 3 bases from J, the junction kept 17 bases outside the gene matches. Germline CDR1 is SGHRS and CDR2 is YFSETQ. The CDR3 loop spans 18 amino acids. The DNA of the CDR3 is TGCGCCAGCAGCTCGCGGCCCCCTGGGACAGGCAGGAACTACGAGCAGTACTTC. Its protein product is CASSSRPPGTGRNYEQYF.

The rearrangement links TRBV7-9 to TRBJ1-1; possibly TRBD1 for D (5 bases). Trimming left V 1 base short and J 0 bases short, with 9 bases between. The CDR3 covers 15 residues. CDR1 is SEHNR and CDR2 is FQNEAQ in the germline V gene (reference sequence). The CDR3 loop reads CASSLVTGLNTEAFF. As DNA, the CDR3 is TGTGCCAGCAGCTTAGTCACAGGATTGAACACTGAAGCTTTCTTT.

The chain is built from TRBV7-9 and TRBJ1-1, with TRBD1 matching 9 bases. The CDR3 extends over 17 amino acids. V was clipped by 0 bases and J by 1 base; unmatched bases: 6. The germline CDR1 and CDR2 sequences are SEHNR and FQNEAQ (reference sequence). The CDR3 here is CASSLARTGASNTEAFF. The CDR3 region has the DNA TGTGCCAGCAGCTTAGCACGGACAGGGGCCTCGAACACTGAAGCTTTCTTT.

The chain links TRBV3-1 to TRBJ2-2; 8 bases are a match to TRBD2. CDR1 is LGHDT, CDR2 YNNKEL, per germline (reference sequence). This CDR3 has 16 amino acids. With V trimmed by 4 bases and J by 6 bases, 10 bases remained unmatched. The CDR3 reads CASSRGLALGPGELFF. The CDR3 DNA reads as TGTGCCAGCAGCCGTGGACTAGCTCTTGGGCCCGGGGAGCTGTTTTTT.

This rearrangement joins TRBV7-3 to TRBJ2-5; weak D call: TRBD1 (6 bases). This CDR3 is 15 amino acids long. Trimming removed 5 bases at V and 4 bases at J, with 17 bases between. Germline CDR1 SGHTA, CDR2 FQGTGA. CDR3 nucleotide sequence: TGTGCCAGCAGCCGACGCAGGGGTTTAGGAGAGACCCAGTACTTC. Its protein product is CASSRRRGLGETQYF.

This clonotype came up a few times. J is TRBJ2-2 and V is TRBV29-1; a weak D match, TRBD2 (6 bases). Deletions cut 4 bases from V and 7 bases from J, with 10 bases between. Germline-derived CDR1 and CDR2 are SQVTM and ANQGSEA. This CDR3 contains 12 residues. This CDR3 is CSVGEGGGELFF. The CDR3 coding sequence is TGCAGCGTTGGCGAGGGAGGCGGGGAGCTGTTTTTT.

This clonotype has just a few counts. This sequence joins TRBV24-1 and TRBJ2-7; TRBD2 agrees at 8 bases. The CDR3 extends over 15 amino acids. CDR1 and CDR2 from the germline V gene are KGHDR and SFDVKD. After removal of 4 bases from V and 8 bases from J, the junction contained 12 bases not matched to a gene. The CDR3 DNA reads TGTGCCACCAGTGAGTTCGGCCGGGAGGGGTACAAGCAGTACTTC. Its protein is CATSEFGREGYKQYF.

The V gene is TRBV12-3 or TRBV12-4, the J gene TRBJ2-5, with D tentatively TRBD1 (5 bases). V dropped 6 bases and J dropped 0 bases, with 11 bases sitting between them. The CDR3 has 14 residues. Here the CDR3 reads CASSTLGDQETQYF. CDR3 sequence (DNA): TGTGCCAGCAGCACTTTAGGGGACCAAGAGACCCAGTACTTC.

The chain couples TRBV10-3 to TRBJ1-5; D is unresolved. V dropped 0 bases and J dropped 5 bases, with 8 bases sitting between them. Germline V gene data show CDR1 as ENHRY and CDR2 as SYGVKD. This CDR3 contains 14 residues. The CDR3 here is CAISESRSDQPQHF. Written as DNA, the CDR3 is TGTGCCATCAGTGAGTCGAGATCAGATCAGCCCCAGCATTTT.

This clonotype appeared a few times. J is TRBJ2-1 and V is TRBV20-1; 10 nucleotides line up with TRBD2. The CDR3 is 14 amino acids. In germline, CDR1 is DFQATT, CDR2 SNEGSKA (reference sequence). Trimming cost V 5 bases and J 4 bases; bases outside gene matches: 5. The CDR3 DNA sequence: TGCAGTGCTGGGGGGACTAGCGTATACAATGAGCAGTTCTTC. It specifies CSAGGTSVYNEQFF.

The V call is TRBV7-9, the J call TRBJ1-6, with D uncertain. V lost 11 bases to trimming and J lost 7 bases, with 12 bases between them. The CDR3 sequence is 12 residues long. The germline gives CDR1 SEHNR, CDR2 FQNEAQ (reference sequence). CDR3 amino acids: CAAGPGNSPLHF. The CDR3 nucleotides read TGTGCCGCCGGCCCGGGGAATTCACCCCTCCACTTT.

This clonotype was seen a handful of times. The V and J genes are TRBV5-1 and TRBJ2-1, with 9 bases aligning to TRBD2. J gave up 4 bases and V 4 bases, and 9 bases lay outside the gene matches. There are 16 residues in the CDR3. Germline assignment: CDR1 SGHRS and CDR2 YFSETQ. The CDR3 nucleotides read TGCGCCAGCAGCAATCCCCTAGCGGGGAAATACAATGAGCAGTTCTTC. Translating it yields CASSNPLAGKYNEQFF.

This clonotype was seen ten or more times. The junction departs from germline at one end; a sequencing error may be responsible. The chain joins TRBV25-1 to TRBJ1-4; TRBD1 is a possible D gene (6 bases). The germline V gene encodes CDR1 MGHDK and CDR2 SYGVNS. This CDR3 contains 13 residues. CDR3 coding DNA: TGTGCCAGCAGTGAATATTTCAACGGACAGTTAGATTTT. This translates into CASSEYFNGQLDF.

The chain couples TRBV6-1 to TRBJ2-3; either TRBD1 or TRBD2 may fit D (5 bases each). The CDR3 is made up of 15 amino acids. V gave up 6 bases and J gave up 5 bases, with 18 bases separating them. The germline V gene has CDR1 MNHNS and CDR2 SASEGT. Here the CDR3 DNA reads TGTGCCAGCAGCCCCCGGGACCCCTCCAAAGATACGCAGTATTTT. Its translation: CASSPRDPSKDTQYF.

The chain recombines TRBV3-1 with TRBJ2-5; 8 bases map to TRBD2. From germline, CDR1 is LGHDT and CDR2 YNNKEL (reference sequence). With 0 bases clipped from V and 11 bases from J, the junction kept 17 bases outside the gene matches. The CDR3 totals 17 residues. In nucleotides, the CDR3 is TGTGCCAGCAGCCAAGATGGCGGGGGGTACGGCATGCGGGAGCAGTACTTC. Translating it yields CASSQDGGGYGMREQYF.

This chain's CDR3 is CASSELGTSGGGEQFF. For the CDR3, the DNA is TGTGCCAGCAGTGAATTAGGGACTAGCGGAGGGGGTGAGCAGTTCTTC. The genes are TRBV25-1 and TRBJ2-1; 11 positions agree with TRBD2. The CDR3 totals 16 residues. Germline V lookup: CDR1 MGHDK, CDR2 SYGVNS. V lost 1 base and J lost 9; bases outside the gene matches: 8.

This clonotype was seen only a few times. This chain connects TRBV18 to TRBJ2-1; no clear D. V was shortened by 2 bases and J by 9 bases, with 8 bases between the two germline ends. The germline V gene has CDR1 KGHSH and CDR2 LQKENI. This CDR3 spans 12 amino acids. The CDR3 coding sequence is TGTGCCAGCTCACCAATGAGCGTTGAGCAGTTCTTC. Protein product: CASSPMSVEQFF.

This clonotype has more than one count but fewer than ten. The CDR3 sequence is CASSQDRGGQETQYF. CDR3 nucleotide sequence: TGTGCCAGCAGCCAAGATCGGGGGGGCCAAGAGACCCAGTACTTC. The rearrangement uses TRBV4-2 and TRBJ2-5, with TRBD2 matching 8 bases. V dropped 0 bases and J dropped 1; count of bases not matched to a gene: 1. Per germline, CDR1 LGHNA and CDR2 YNFKEQ. This CDR3 is built from 15 residues.

The chain couples TRBV12-3 or TRBV12-4 to TRBJ2-2; 8 bases are shared with TRBD1. V was pared by 5 bases and J by 6 bases, with 5 bases of the junction left unmatched. The CDR3 sequence is 14 residues long. As DNA, the CDR3 is TGTGCCAGCAGTATCATACAGGGGGCCGGGGAGCTGTTTTTT. As protein: CASSIIQGAGELFF.

This clonotype has more than one count but fewer than ten. The rearrangement links TRBV9 to TRBJ2-5; a weak D match, TRBD2 (6 bases). Trimming cost V 0 bases and J 0 bases, with 15 bases left between them. The CDR3 has 17 residues. Germline CDR1 and CDR2: SGDLS and YYNGEE. The CDR3 protein is CASSVGRAAGYQETQYF. The CDR3 DNA reads as TGTGCCAGCAGCGTAGGCCGCGCGGCGGGGTACCAAGAGACCCAGTACTTC.